A selection of T cell receptor beta chains follows, all from one sample in a study of cytomegalovirus exposure and HLA in healthy donors. Sequenced by immunoSEQ multiplex PCR; TCRdb stores in-frame clones only, minus some. The table lists around 140,000 clones, around 93% of them singletons, with around 1.9% in the top ten. The sequencing input was PBMCs. All receptors come from a man younger than 30 in good health and CMV-seropositive. Each CDR3 is given with its conserved first and last residue. A D gene is named only where the DNA matches it firmly.

CDR3 length: 12
D gene: NA
V gene: TRBV12-5
J gene: TRBJ2-1
CDR3 DNA: TGTGCTAGTGGCCCTAATTACAATGAGCAGTTCTTC
CDR3 protein: CASGPNYNEQFF

CDR3 length: 12
D gene: NA
V gene: TRBV14
J gene: TRBJ1-2
CDR3 DNA: TGTGCCAGCAGCCAAGGTCGTCTTAGCTACACCTTC
CDR3 protein: CASSQGRLSYTF

CDR3 length: 14
D gene: NA
V gene: TRBV5-1
J gene: TRBJ1-1
CDR3 DNA: TGCGCCAGCAGGGTGCGGAACCCGAACACTGAAGCTTTCTTT
CDR3 protein: CASRVRNPNTEAFF

CDR3 length: 16
D gene: TRBD2
V gene: TRBV6-1
J gene: TRBJ2-3
CDR3 DNA: TGTGCCAGCAGTGAAGCGACTAGCGTGAGCACAGATACGCAGTATTTT
CDR3 protein: CASSEATSVSTDTQYF

CDR3 length: 14
D gene: TRBD1
V gene: TRBV4-1
J gene: TRBJ2-1
CDR3 DNA: TGCGCCAGCAGCCAACCCACAGGGGACAATGAGCAGTTCTTC
CDR3 protein: CASSQPTGDNEQFF

CDR3 length: 14
D gene: NA
V gene: TRBV19
J gene: TRBJ2-1
CDR3 DNA: TGTGCCCCGTCTTCCGGCGGCTCCTACAATGAGCAGTTCTTC
CDR3 protein: CAPSSGGSYNEQFF

CDR3 length: 16
D gene: NA
V gene: TRBV11-2
J gene: TRBJ1-4
CDR3 DNA: TGTGCCAGCAGCCTTAATGGGGAGTCAACTAATGAAAAACTGTTTTTT
CDR3 protein: CASSLNGESTNEKLFF

CDR3 length: 17
D gene: TRBD2
V gene: TRBV2
J gene: TRBJ2-7
CDR3 DNA: TGTGCCAGCAGTGAAGGGATGGCGGGAGGCCTCTCCTACGAGCAGTACTTC
CDR3 protein: CASSEGMAGGLSYEQYF

CDR3 length: 15
D gene: NA
V gene: TRBV19
J gene: TRBJ1-2
CDR3 DNA: TGTGCCAGTAGTGCCTCCCCGACAGGCGACTATGGCTACACCTTC
CDR3 protein: CASSASPTGDYGYTF

CDR3 length: 16
D gene: TRBD1
V gene: TRBV28
J gene: TRBJ1-1
CDR3 DNA: TGTGCCAGCAGCCCACCAGGGGGCCCTGTGAACACTGAAGCTTTCTTT
CDR3 protein: CASSPPGGPVNTEAFF